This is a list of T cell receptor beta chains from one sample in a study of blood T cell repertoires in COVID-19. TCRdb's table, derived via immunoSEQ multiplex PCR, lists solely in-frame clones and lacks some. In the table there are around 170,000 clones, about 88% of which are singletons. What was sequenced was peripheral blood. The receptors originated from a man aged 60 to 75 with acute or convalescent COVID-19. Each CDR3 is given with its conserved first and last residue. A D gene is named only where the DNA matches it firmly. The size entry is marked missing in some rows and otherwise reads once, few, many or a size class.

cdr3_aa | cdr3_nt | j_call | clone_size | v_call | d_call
CASSFGGGGYGYTF | TGTGCCAGCAGTTTTGGGGGGGGCGGCTATGGCTACACCTTC | TRBJ1-2 | - | TRBV27 | -
CASSLDRTGSPLHF | TGTGCCAGCAGCTTAGACCGGACAGGATCACCCCTCCACTTT | TRBJ1-6 | - | TRBV11-3 | TRBD1
CSVVGAAVGETQYF | TGCAGCGTTGTGGGGGCGGCAGTCGGGGAGACCCAGTACTTC | TRBJ2-5 | - | TRBV29-1 | -
CASSLDRATTHGYTF | TGTGCCAGCAGCCTGGACAGGGCGACTACCCATGGCTACACCTTC | TRBJ1-2 | once | TRBV7-3 | TRBD1
CASSLQGGDGYTF | TGTGCCAGCAGCTTACAGGGGGGTGATGGCTACACCTTC | TRBJ1-2 | - | TRBV5-4 | TRBD1
CASSVQSSYNSPLHF | TGTGCCAGCAGTGTACAGAGCTCCTATAATTCACCCCTCCACTTT | TRBJ1-6 | - | TRBV5-4 | -
CASSFMSSYNEQFF | TGTGCCAGCAGCTTCATGAGCTCCTACAATGAGCAGTTCTTC | TRBJ2-1 | - | TRBV5-8 | -
CASSSWTGQETQYF | TGTGCCAGCAGCTCCTGGACAGGTCAAGAGACCCAGTACTTC | TRBJ2-5 | - | TRBV7-8 | TRBD1
CASRPSGGYNSPLHF | TGTGCCAGCCGACCATCAGGGGGCTATAATTCACCCCTCCACTTT | TRBJ1-6 | - | TRBV6-5 | TRBD1
CASSMTDSNQPQHF | TGTGCCAGCAGTATGACAGATAGCAATCAGCCCCAGCATTTT | TRBJ1-5 | - | TRBV7-2 | -
CASMVGTDYGYTF | TGTGCCAGCATGGTGGGTACAGACTATGGCTACACCTTC | TRBJ1-2 | - | TRBV6-5 | -
CASSLKLAGLNEQFF | TGTGCCAGCAGTTTAAAACTAGCGGGTCTCAATGAGCAGTTCTTC | TRBJ2-1 | - | TRBV27 | TRBD2
CAIRTSSQNTGELFF | TGTGCCATCAGGACTAGCTCCCAGAACACCGGGGAGCTGTTTTTT | TRBJ2-2 | - | TRBV10-3 | TRBD2
CASRREEAGYTF | TGTGCCAGCAGACGCGAGGAGGCGGGCTACACCTTC | TRBJ1-2 | - | TRBV7-9 | -
CASSLQGGTGNTIYF | TGCGCCAGCAGCTTACAGGGGGGCACTGGAAACACCATATATTTT | TRBJ1-3 | once | TRBV5-1 | TRBD1
CAWSALEGTQYF | TGTGCCTGGAGTGCCCTAGAGGGGACCCAGTACTTC | TRBJ2-5 | - | TRBV30 | -
CASSLKGYAEAFF | TGTGCCAGCAGTTTAAAGGGGTACGCTGAAGCTTTCTTT | TRBJ1-1 | - | TRBV27 | -
CASSKGVPGNTIYF | TGTGCCAGTAGTAAAGGGGTACCTGGAAACACCATATATTTT | TRBJ1-3 | - | TRBV19 | -
CASSWCALILNTEAFF | TGTGCCAGCAGCTGGTGTGCCTTAATACTCAACACTGAAGCTTTCTTT | TRBJ1-1 | - | TRBV7-3 | -
CASSPTTGLSGYTF | TGTGCCAGCAGCCCGACCACAGGGCTCTCTGGCTACACCTTC | TRBJ1-2 | - | TRBV9 | -
CASSFWTVSYNEQFF | TGTGCCAGCTCCTTCTGGACAGTCTCCTACAATGAGCAGTTCTTC | TRBJ2-1 | - | TRBV18 | -
CASSLGLADHNEQFF | TGTGCCAGCAGCTTAGGCCTAGCGGATCACAATGAGCAGTTCTTC | TRBJ2-1 | - | TRBV7-9 | TRBD2
CAWSVPGTRSYTF | TGTGCCTGGAGTGTACCCGGGACACGAAGCTACACCTTC | TRBJ1-2 | - | TRBV30 | -
CASSEGTGGNQPQHF | TGCGCCAGCAGCGAGGGGACAGGGGGCAATCAGCCCCAGCATTTT | TRBJ1-5 | - | TRBV5-1 | TRBD1
CASSLDEDTIYF | TGTGCCAGCAGTTTAGACGAGGACACCATATATTTT | TRBJ1-3 | few | TRBV12-3/TRBV12-4 | -
CASRGQGDEKLFF | TGTGCCAGCCGAGGACAGGGAGATGAAAAACTGTTTTTT | TRBJ1-4 | - | TRBV6-6 | TRBD1
CASSYDGTGPYEQYF | TGTGCCAGCAGTTACGATGGGACAGGGCCCTACGAGCAGTACTTC | TRBJ2-7 | - | TRBV6-5 | TRBD1
CATSDQTQGYGYTF | TGTGCCACCAGTGATCAGACACAGGGGTACGGCTACACCTTC | TRBJ1-2 | - | TRBV24-1 | TRBD1
CASSERFGGREDTQYF | TGTGCCAGCAGTGAACGGTTTGGCGGGAGAGAAGATACGCAGTATTTT | TRBJ2-3 | - | TRBV2 | TRBD2
CASSLSGSSYEQYF | TGCGCCAGCAGCTTGAGCGGGAGCTCCTACGAGCAGTACTTC | TRBJ2-7 | - | TRBV5-1 | TRBD2
CASSPRTSGDTQYF | TGTGCCAGCAGTCCACGGACTAGCGGGGATACGCAGTATTTT | TRBJ2-3 | - | TRBV2 | TRBD2
CASSKRDSGNTIYF | TGTGCCAGCAGTAAACGGGACTCCGGAAACACCATATATTTT | TRBJ1-3 | few | TRBV6-5 | -
CASSLWGQRTDTQYF | TGTGCCAGCAGCCTTTGGGGGCAGAGGACAGATACGCAGTATTTT | TRBJ2-3 | - | TRBV3-1/TRBV3-2 | -
CSARITGAYTF | TGCAGTGCTAGGATCACAGGAGCCTACACCTTC | TRBJ1-2 | - | TRBV20-1 | -
CATSDSGQGDEKLFF | TGTGCCACCAGTGATTCGGGACAGGGAGATGAAAAACTGTTTTTT | TRBJ1-4 | - | TRBV24-1 | TRBD1
CAISQYLGAAMNTEAFF | TGTGCCATCAGTCAATACCTGGGAGCCGCAATGAACACTGAAGCTTTCTTT | TRBJ1-1 | - | TRBV10-3 | -
CASSLTSGGANTQYF | TGTGCCAGCAGCCTTACTAGCGGGGGGGCCAATACGCAGTATTTT | TRBJ2-3 | - | TRBV7-3 | TRBD2
CASSKNVSGKTKNIQYF | TGTGCCAGCAGCAAAAACGTTAGCGGGAAGACCAAAAACATTCAGTACTTC | TRBJ2-4 | - | TRBV21-1 | -
CAWSVRTGGTTGSPLHF | TGTGCCTGGAGTGTACGGACAGGGGGCACAACCGGTTCACCCCTCCACTTT | TRBJ1-6 | - | TRBV30 | TRBD1
CASTWTGKDTEAFF | TGCGCCAGCACCTGGACAGGAAAGGACACTGAAGCTTTCTTT | TRBJ1-1 | - | TRBV5-1 | TRBD1
CASSERQGFGYGELFF | TGTGCCAGCAGCGAACGACAGGGGTTCGGTTACGGGGAGCTGTTTTTT | TRBJ2-2 | - | TRBV6-2/TRBV6-3 | TRBD1
CASSVDSQNTEAFF | TGTGCCAGCAGCGTAGACAGTCAGAACACTGAAGCTTTCTTT | TRBJ1-1 | - | TRBV9 | -
CASSAEPADWNTDTQYF | TGTGCCAGCAGCGCGGAACCCGCGGACTGGAACACAGATACGCAGTATTTT | TRBJ2-3 | - | TRBV9 | -
CASSPGGGNYGYTF | TGTGCCAGCAGCCCGGGAGGGGGGAACTATGGCTACACCTTC | TRBJ1-2 | once | TRBV14 | -
CASSKREALNEQFF | TGTGCCAGCAGTAAGCGGGAGGCCCTCAATGAGCAGTTCTTC | TRBJ2-1 | - | TRBV6-5 | TRBD2
CAWSDRGNQPQHF | TGTGCCTGGTCTGACAGAGGCAATCAGCCCCAGCATTTT | TRBJ1-5 | - | TRBV30 | -
CASSLYPGVVYGYTF | TGTGCCAGCAGCTTATATCCAGGGGTGGTCTATGGCTACACCTTC | TRBJ1-2 | - | TRBV11-2 | -
CASSHQDRSEQYF | TGTGCCAGCAGCCACCAGGACAGGTCCGAGCAGTACTTC | TRBJ2-7 | - | TRBV3-1/TRBV3-2 | TRBD1
CAWSTRTGVGANVLTF | TGTGCCTGGAGTACAAGAACAGGGGTAGGGGCCAACGTCCTGACTTTC | TRBJ2-6 | - | TRBV30 | TRBD1
CASSLGQDRSNEKLFF | TGTGCCAGCAGCTTGGGTCAGGACAGGTCTAATGAAAAACTGTTTTTT | TRBJ1-4 | - | TRBV5-5 | TRBD1
CASSSQGSRETQYF | TGTGCCAGCAGCTCCCAGGGTTCCAGGGAGACCCAGTACTTC | TRBJ2-5 | - | TRBV5-6 | -
CASSSGGETQYF | TGTGCCAGCAGTTCAGGGGGAGAGACCCAGTACTTC | TRBJ2-5 | - | TRBV6-6 | TRBD1
CASRDRVRQPQHF | TGTGCCAGCAGGGACAGGGTGAGACAGCCCCAGCATTTT | TRBJ1-5 | - | TRBV2 | TRBD1
CASSPPESQGNGYTF | TGTGCCAGCAGTCCTCCCGAAAGCCAGGGGAATGGCTACACCTTC | TRBJ1-2 | - | TRBV28 | -
CATSDSTGVETQYF | TGTGCCACCAGTGATTCGACAGGGGTCGAGACCCAGTACTTC | TRBJ2-5 | - | TRBV24-1 | TRBD1